This entry lists 23 T cell receptor beta chains sequenced from one sample in a study of graft-versus-host responses after intestinal transplantation (dated by TCRdb to the early 2020s). The label giving this sample's time point can be read as: cells obtained before transplantation from donor or recipient. Library preparation employed the immunoSEQ multiplex PCR assay. Held by TCRdb, this immuneACCESS table contains in-frame sequences only and omits some clones. Under half of the omission traces to an unresolved V gene where checked; the cause of the rest is unknown. The sample records approximately 92,000 clones, about 90% of which are singletons. The ten largest clones take up around 5.8% of the sample. These receptors are not linked to any known antigen. Sequencing used unstimulated CD8+ T cells sorted from spleen or lymph node cells, obtained before intestinal transplant. The receptors here all came from a human donor who received an intestinal transplant.

This chain joins TRBV10-3 and TRBJ1-4, with D possibly matching TRBD1 (5 bases). From germline, CDR1 is ENHRY and CDR2 SYGVKD. This CDR3 region has 17 residues. V was shortened by 0 bases and J by 2 bases, with 13 bases between the two germline ends. The CDR3 bases are TGTGCCATCAGTGAGTCGGACCTAGCAGGGACTAATGAAAAACTGTTTTTT. Translating gives CAISESDLAGTNEKLFF.

Points on this clone: Other nucleotide sequences in the sample specify the same CDR3. The V gene is TRBV4-1, the J gene TRBJ2-7; D unresolved. Trimming pared 0 bases from V and 3 bases from J, leaving 6 bases between. Germline lookup yields CDR1 MGHRA and CDR2 YSYEKL. The CDR3 totals 13 residues. The CDR3 DNA reads TGCGCCAGCAGCCAAGATTTAGGCTACGAGCAGTACTTC. Protein sequence: CASSQDLGYEQYF.

This rearrangement joins TRBV7-6 to TRBJ2-1; D not certain. CDR3 length: 17 residues. V shed 4 bases and J shed 0 bases, with 16 bases lying between them. Per germline, CDR1 SGHVS and CDR2 FNYEAQ. The CDR3 DNA is TGTGCCAGCAGCTCTGGATACGGGTGGAGCTCCTACAATGAGCAGTTCTTC. Its translation: CASSSGYGWSSYNEQFF.

The chain uses TRBV5-6 and TRBJ1-4, with 7 bases aligning to TRBD1. Germline V CDR1 and CDR2: SGHDT, YYEEEE. Trimming removed 4 bases from V and 4 bases from J; junction bases left unmatched: 7. This CDR3 spans 15 amino acids. CDR3 region: CASSPPGQNNEKLFF. In DNA, the CDR3 is TGTGCCAGCAGCCCCCCGGGACAGAATAATGAAAAACTGTTTTTT.

V and J are TRBV6-5 and TRBJ2-5, with D possibly TRBD1 on 5 matching bases. V shed 10 bases and J shed 5 bases, with 14 bases lying between them. The CDR3 extends over 12 amino acids. CDR1 is MNHEY and CDR2 is SVGAGI in the germline V gene. CDR3 coding DNA: TGTGCCATCAAGGGGTGGGATGAGACCCAGTACTTC. It specifies CAIKGWDETQYF.

The chain combines TRBV11-2 with TRBJ2-7; possibly TRBD1 for D (6 bases). Trimming took off 5 bases at V and 2 bases at J, with 13 bases between the two ends. CDR3 length: 14 residues. The germline CDR1 and CDR2 sequences are SGHAT and FQNNGV. The CDR3 nucleotides read TGTGCCAGCAGCCCTCGGGACAAAACCTACGAGCAGTACTTC. Amino acids: CASSPRDKTYEQYF.

This clone was seen once. The V gene is TRBV6-5, the J gene TRBJ2-5; 7 nucleotides match TRBD1. V dropped 0 bases and J dropped 6; count of bases not matched to a gene: 7. Germline CDR1 is MNHEY and CDR2 is SVGAGI. The CDR3 covers 15 residues. CDR3 in DNA: TGTGCCAGCAGTTACTCGACAGGGCAGGCGAAGACCCAGTACTTC. It specifies CASSYSTGQAKTQYF.

This sequence joins TRBV5-6 and TRBJ2-2; 13 bases are a match to TRBD2. In germline, CDR1 is SGHDT, CDR2 YYEEEE. The CDR3 covers 16 residues. V trimming: 0 bases; J trimming: 5 bases; junction bases outside the gene matches: 1. The CDR3 reads CASSLGTSGRTGELFF. The DNA of the CDR3 is TGTGCCAGCAGCTTGGGGACTAGCGGGAGAACCGGGGAGCTGTTTTTT.

A single count supports this clone. The chain recombines TRBV13 with TRBJ1-1; 8 nucleotides agree with TRBD1. Germline CDR1 reads PRHDT; CDR2 reads FYEKMQ (reference sequence). The CDR3 runs 15 residues. The V and J ends lost 2 bases and 4 bases, in that order; junction bases with no gene match: 6. The CDR3 sequence: CASSLTGQGGTEAFF. The CDR3 DNA is TGTGCCAGCAGCTTAACCGGACAGGGCGGCACTGAAGCTTTCTTT.

V is TRBV4-1 and J is TRBJ1-2, with a tentative D call TRBD1 (5 bases). The V end lost 4 bases, the J end lost 9 bases, and 15 bases lay between the germline ends. Looked up from germline, CDR1 is MGHRA and CDR2 is YSYEKL. This CDR3 is 13 amino acids long. CDR3 sequence (DNA): TGCGCCAGCAGCCGCCGGGGCCTCTGGAGCTACACCTTC. This sequence encodes CASSRRGLWSYTF.

J is TRBJ1-1 and V is TRBV4-3, with TRBD1 as a possible D gene (6 bases). Looked up from germline, CDR1 is LGHNA and CDR2 is YSLEER. The CDR3 covers 15 residues. Trimming left V 2 bases short and J 4 bases short, with 14 bases between. This CDR3 is CASSQPKHRATEAFF. The CDR3 region has the DNA TGCGCCAGCAGCCAACCCAAACACAGGGCCACTGAAGCTTTCTTT.

CDR3: CASSLFSGDYNEQFF. CDR3 coding DNA: TGTGCCAGCAGTTTATTTAGCGGGGACTACAATGAGCAGTTCTTC. This sequence joins TRBV27 and TRBJ2-1; TRBD2 matches at 8 bases. The V segment lost 1 base and the J segment 3 bases; nucleotides outside the gene matches: 2. The CDR3 loop spans 15 amino acids. Per germline, CDR1 MNHEY and CDR2 SMNVEV (reference sequence).

The rearrangement uses TRBV10-2 and TRBJ2-7; 10 nucleotides align to TRBD1. Germline assignment: CDR1 WSHSY and CDR2 SAAADI. V lost 6 bases, J lost 2 bases, and 10 bases stayed unmatched. This CDR3 is built from 16 residues. In DNA, the CDR3 is TGCGCCAGCAGAGCCGGGACAGGGGCTTCCCCCTACGAGCAGTACTTC. It translates to CASRAGTGASPYEQYF.

The CDR3 sequence: CASSWGQSNTEAFF. CDR3 nucleotides: TGTGCCAGCAGCTGGGGACAGTCGAACACTGAAGCTTTCTTT. The rearrangement uses TRBV27 and TRBJ1-1; 7 bases map to TRBD1. The V gene end was trimmed by 6 bases and the J gene end by 1 base; junction bases not matched to a gene: 5. The CDR3 covers 14 residues. CDR1 and CDR2 from the germline V gene are MNHEY and SMNVEV (reference sequence).

The chain carries TRBV27 and TRBJ1-6; tentatively, D is TRBD1 (5 bases). The CDR3 runs 14 residues. Germline CDR1 reads MNHEY; CDR2 reads SMNVEV (reference sequence). V gave up 5 bases and J gave up 8 bases, with 13 bases separating them. The CDR3 region is CASSQGLGDSPLHF. In nucleotides, the CDR3 is TGTGCCAGCAGTCAGGGCCTTGGGGATTCACCCCTCCACTTT.

The chain combines TRBV5-1 with TRBJ2-1, with 7 bases matching TRBD1. Germline V gives CDR1 SGHRS, CDR2 YFSETQ. CDR3 size: 12 residues. The ends lost 4 bases at V and 8 bases at J; junction bases unmatched: 3. DNA for the CDR3: TGCGCCAGCAGCCCCACAGGGGATGAGCAGTTCTTC. Protein: CASSPTGDEQFF.

The chain links TRBV11-2 to TRBJ2-1, with D perhaps TRBD1 (6 bases). V was trimmed by 1 base and J by 2 bases, leaving 9 bases between them. The germline gives CDR1 SGHAT, CDR2 FQNNGV. This CDR3 region has 15 residues. The CDR3 coding sequence is TGTGCCAGCAGCTTAGCAGGGGAACCCTACAATGAGCAGTTCTTC. Translated, it gives CASSLAGEPYNEQFF.

The V call is TRBV28, the J call TRBJ2-7; D is unresolved. Trimming removed 6 bases from V and 1 base from J, with 13 bases in between. Germline V gives CDR1 MDHEN, CDR2 SYDVKM. The CDR3 consists of 14 residues. The CDR3 here is CASRPTGSSYEQYF. The DNA for the CDR3 is TGTGCCAGCAGGCCTACTGGATCTTCCTACGAGCAGTACTTC.

The chain carries TRBV28 and TRBJ2-7; possibly TRBD2 for D (5 bases). CDR1 MDHEN and CDR2 SYDVKM come from the germline V gene. Trimming cost V 3 bases and J 6 bases, with 9 bases left between them. The CDR3 sequence is 12 residues long. The CDR3 region has the DNA TGTGCCAGCAGTTTTTCAACTAGCGAGCAGTACTTC. Translation gives CASSFSTSEQYF.

V usage is TRBV18 and J usage is TRBJ1-6; D gene unclear. Between the trimmed V and J ends, which lost 1 base and 9 bases, there was a span of 10 bases. The germline gives CDR1 KGHSH, CDR2 LQKENI. The CDR3 loop spans 14 amino acids. Here the CDR3 reads CASSPHFPGSPLHF. CDR3 coding DNA: TGTGCCAGCTCACCACATTTCCCAGGTTCACCCCTCCACTTT.

J is TRBJ2-3 and V is TRBV10-3; weak D call: TRBD2 (6 bases). The CDR3 length is 15 residues. The V and J ends lost 4 bases and 0 bases respectively, with 11 bases between them. Germline assignment: CDR1 ENHRY and CDR2 SYGVKD. The chain's CDR3 is CAISGIAASTDTQYF. In nucleotides, the CDR3 is TGTGCCATCAGTGGTATAGCGGCCAGCACAGATACGCAGTATTTT.

The chain is built from TRBV4-1 and TRBJ2-2; D uncertain. The CDR3 runs 14 residues. From germline, CDR1 is MGHRA and CDR2 YSYEKL. The V gene lost 1 base and the J gene lost 3 bases, with 6 bases spanning the gap. The CDR3 protein is CASSQGGYTGELFF. DNA for the CDR3: TGCGCCAGCAGCCAAGGAGGCTACACCGGGGAGCTGTTTTTT.

This chain connects TRBV27 to TRBJ2-7; 7 bases agree with TRBD2. Losses at the gene ends were 2 bases for V and 2 bases for J; bases not matched to a gene: 3. The CDR3 runs to 14 residues. Germline CDR1 and CDR2: MNHEY and SMNVEV (reference sequence). The CDR3 sequence: CASSLAGAPYEQYF. The CDR3 nucleotides are TGTGCCAGCAGTTTAGCGGGAGCACCCTACGAGCAGTACTTC.